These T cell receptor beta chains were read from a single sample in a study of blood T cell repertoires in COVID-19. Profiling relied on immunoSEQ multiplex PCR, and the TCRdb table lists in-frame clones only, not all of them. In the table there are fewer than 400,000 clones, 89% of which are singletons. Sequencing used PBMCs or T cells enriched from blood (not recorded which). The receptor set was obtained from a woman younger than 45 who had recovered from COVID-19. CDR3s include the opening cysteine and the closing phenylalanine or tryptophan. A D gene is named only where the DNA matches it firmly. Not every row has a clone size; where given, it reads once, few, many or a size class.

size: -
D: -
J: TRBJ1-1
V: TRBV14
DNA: TGTGCCAGCAGGTCCTGGACATCGGACACTGAAGCTTTCTTT
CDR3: CASRSWTSDTEAFF

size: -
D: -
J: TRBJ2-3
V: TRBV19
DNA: TGTGCCAGTAGCTTCCCAGACAGGACAGATACGCAGTATTTT
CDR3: CASSFPDRTDTQYF

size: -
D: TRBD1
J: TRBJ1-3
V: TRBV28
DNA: TGTGCCAGCAGGCGGGACAGGGGGCTACCCCCCTCTGGAAACACCATATATTTT
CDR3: CASRRDRGLPPSGNTIYF

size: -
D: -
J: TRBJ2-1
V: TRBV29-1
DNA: TGCAGCGTTGACGGCGGGACCTACAATGAGCAGTTCTTC
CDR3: CSVDGGTYNEQFF

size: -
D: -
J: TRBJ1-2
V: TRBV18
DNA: TGTGCCAGCTCACCAAGTAGTATGGGGGCCGCACATAACTATGGCTACACCTTC
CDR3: CASSPSSMGAAHNYGYTF

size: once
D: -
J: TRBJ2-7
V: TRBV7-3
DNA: TGTGCCAGCAGCTTAACCGCGGGCGAGGAGCAGTACTTC
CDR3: CASSLTAGEEQYF

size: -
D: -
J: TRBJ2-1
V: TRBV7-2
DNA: TGTGCCAGCAGCCAAGGTCAACCGGGGAATAAGCAGTTCTTC
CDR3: CASSQGQPGNKQFF

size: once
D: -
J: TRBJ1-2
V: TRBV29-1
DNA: TGCAGCGTTGAAGTGCGGTATGGCTACACCTTC
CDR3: CSVEVRYGYTF

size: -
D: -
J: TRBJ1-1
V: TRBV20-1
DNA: TGCAGAGGAGGGGCGGGCACTGAAGCTTTCTTT
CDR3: CRGGAGTEAFF

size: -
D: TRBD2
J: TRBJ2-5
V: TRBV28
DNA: TGTGCCAGCAGTTTAGCTAGCGGGAGCGGCGAGACCCAGTACTTC
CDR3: CASSLASGSGETQYF

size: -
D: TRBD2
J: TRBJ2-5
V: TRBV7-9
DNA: TGTGCCAGCAGCTTAGCTAGCGGGGTTTATCAGTACTTC
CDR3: CASSLASGVYQYF

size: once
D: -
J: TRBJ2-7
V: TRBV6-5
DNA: TGTGCCAGCAGTTTCAGGGGAACCGAGCAGTACTTC
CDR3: CASSFRGTEQYF

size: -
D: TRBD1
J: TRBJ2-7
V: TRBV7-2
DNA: TGTGCCAGCAGCAGGGACAGGGGGTACGAGCAGTACTTC
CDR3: CASSRDRGYEQYF

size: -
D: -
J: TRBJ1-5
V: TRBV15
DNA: TGTGCCACCCAACCCGGAGTCGGCAATCAGCCCCAGCATTTT
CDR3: CATQPGVGNQPQHF

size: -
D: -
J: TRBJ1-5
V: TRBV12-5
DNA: TGTGCTAGTGGTTTGGTATCAGGTGGGAATCAGCCCCAGCATTTT
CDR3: CASGLVSGGNQPQHF

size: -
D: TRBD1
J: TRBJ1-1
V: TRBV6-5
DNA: TGTGCCAGCAGCCCGACAGGGACGCGCACTGAAGCTTTCTTT
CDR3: CASSPTGTRTEAFF

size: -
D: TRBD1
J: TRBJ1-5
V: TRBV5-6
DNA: TGTGCCAGCAGCTTGGGACAGGGTAATAGCAATCAGCCCCAGCATTTT
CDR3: CASSLGQGNSNQPQHF

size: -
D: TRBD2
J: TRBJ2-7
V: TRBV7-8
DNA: TGTGCCAGCAGCTCCTGGACTAGCTACGAGCAGTACTTC
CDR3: CASSSWTSYEQYF

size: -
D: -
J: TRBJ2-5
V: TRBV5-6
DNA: TGTGCCAGCAGCTTGCGCCAGCAAGAGACCCAGTACTTC
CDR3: CASSLRQQETQYF

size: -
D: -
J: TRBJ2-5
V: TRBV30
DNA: TGTGCCTGGAGTGTAGTAGTGTCGGAGACCCAGTACTTC
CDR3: CAWSVVVSETQYF

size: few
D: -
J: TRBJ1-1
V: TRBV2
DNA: TGTGCCAGCAGTGTCCGGGGGAGCACTGAAGCTTTCTTT
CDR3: CASSVRGSTEAFF

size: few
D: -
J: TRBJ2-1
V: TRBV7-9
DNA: TGTGCCAGCAGCTTAGTGGGGAGGTCTAATGAGCAGTTCTTC
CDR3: CASSLVGRSNEQFF

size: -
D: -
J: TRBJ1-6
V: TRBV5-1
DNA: TGCGCCAGCAGCCTTCACAGCTCCTATAATTCACCCCTCCACTTT
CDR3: CASSLHSSYNSPLHF

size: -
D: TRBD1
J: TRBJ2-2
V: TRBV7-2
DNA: TGTGCCAGCAGCTTAGTTGGGACAGGCTTATTTGTCGGGGAGCTGTTTTTT
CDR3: CASSLVGTGLFVGELFF

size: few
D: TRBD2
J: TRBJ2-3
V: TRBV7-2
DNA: TGTGCCAGCAGCTCCGTAGCGGGGGGACACACAGATACGCAGTATTTT
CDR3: CASSSVAGGHTDTQYF

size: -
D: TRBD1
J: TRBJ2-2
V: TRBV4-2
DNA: TGTGCCAGCAGCCAAGCGACAGGGGGCAACACCGGGGAGCTGTTTTTT
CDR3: CASSQATGGNTGELFF

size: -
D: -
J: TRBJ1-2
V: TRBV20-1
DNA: TGCAGTGCTAGTTTCTCTAATGGCTACACCTTC
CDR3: CSASFSNGYTF

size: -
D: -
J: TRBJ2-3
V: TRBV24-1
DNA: TGTGCCACCAGTGAGAGGACAGCGGCGTTCGGGGATACGCAGTATTTT
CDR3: CATSERTAAFGDTQYF

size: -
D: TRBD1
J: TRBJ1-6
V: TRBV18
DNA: TGTGCCAGCTCACCCGGGACAGGCTTACTCGGGAATTCACCCCTCCACTTT
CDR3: CASSPGTGLLGNSPLHF

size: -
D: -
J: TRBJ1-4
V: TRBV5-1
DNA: TGCGCCAGCAGCACAAACGCAAGGACAGCAACTAATGAAAAACTGTTTTTT
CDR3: CASSTNARTATNEKLFF

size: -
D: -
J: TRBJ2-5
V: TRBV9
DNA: TGTGCCAGCAGCGGGAGCGGAAACCAAGAGACCCAGTACTTC
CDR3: CASSGSGNQETQYF

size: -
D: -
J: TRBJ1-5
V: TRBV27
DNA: TGTGCCAGCAGTGGAGGAGGGAGGGTTCAGCCCCAGCATTTT
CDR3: CASSGGGRVQPQHF

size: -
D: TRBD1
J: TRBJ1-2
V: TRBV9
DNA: TGTGCCAGCAGCGCGCGTACAGGGGATCCCTATGGCTACACCTTC
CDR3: CASSARTGDPYGYTF

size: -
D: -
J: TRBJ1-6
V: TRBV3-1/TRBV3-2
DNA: TGTGCCAGCAGCCGGTGGGAGGGAATGAGGGATTCACCCCTCCACTTT
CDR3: CASSRWEGMRDSPLHF

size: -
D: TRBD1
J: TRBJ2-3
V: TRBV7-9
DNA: TGTGCCAGCAGCACCACCCGACAGGGCCCTCAAGATACGCAGTATTTT
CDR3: CASSTTRQGPQDTQYF

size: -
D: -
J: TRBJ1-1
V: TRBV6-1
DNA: TGTGCCAGCAGTGAAGATGAGGGAGGATACACTGAAGCTTTCTTT
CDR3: CASSEDEGGYTEAFF

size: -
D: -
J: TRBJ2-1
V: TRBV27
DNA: TGTGCCAGCAGCTTCTACAATGAGCAGTTCTTC
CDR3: CASSFYNEQFF

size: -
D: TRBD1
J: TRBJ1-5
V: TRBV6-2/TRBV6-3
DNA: TGTGCCAGCAGTGCCGGGACAGCTACTGCGCCCCAGCATTTT
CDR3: CASSAGTATAPQHF

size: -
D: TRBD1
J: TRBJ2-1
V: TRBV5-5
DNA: TGTGCCAGCTTCTACCGGGACAGGGATTTCGATGAGCAGTTCTTC
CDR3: CASFYRDRDFDEQFF

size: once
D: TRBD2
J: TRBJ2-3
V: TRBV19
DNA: TGTGCCAGTAGTATCGGGGCGGGGGGGCAAGATACGCAGTATTTT
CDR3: CASSIGAGGQDTQYF

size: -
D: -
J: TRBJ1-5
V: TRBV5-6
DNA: TGTGCCAGCAGCTTGGGCGGGGGGGCAGGAAAGCCCCAGCATTTT
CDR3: CASSLGGGAGKPQHF

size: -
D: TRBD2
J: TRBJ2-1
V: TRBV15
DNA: TGTGCCACCAGCAGAGGCCTAGCGGTATACAATGAGCAGTTCTTC
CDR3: CATSRGLAVYNEQFF

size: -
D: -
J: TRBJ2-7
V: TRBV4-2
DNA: TGTGCCAGCAGCCAAGATCTGATCCCCGGTTCATTTGGGAGCTACGAGCAGTACTTC
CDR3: CASSQDLIPGSFGSYEQYF

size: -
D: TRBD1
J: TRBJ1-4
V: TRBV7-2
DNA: TGTGCCAGCAGCCGCTTACAGGGGCGCTTTGAAAAACTGTTTTTT
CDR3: CASSRLQGRFEKLFF

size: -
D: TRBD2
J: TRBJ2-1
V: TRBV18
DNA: TGTGCCAGCTCACCACCGACGGGGGGGGGACATTACAATGAGCAGTTCTTC
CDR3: CASSPPTGGGHYNEQFF

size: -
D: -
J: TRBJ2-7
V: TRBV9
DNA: TGTGCCAGCAGCCCCTGGGGCAGCCGCTACGAGCAGTACTTC
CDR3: CASSPWGSRYEQYF

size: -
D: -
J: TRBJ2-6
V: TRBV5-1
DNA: TGCGCCAGCAGTTTGGGGGGAGCTGGGGCCAACGTCCTGACTTTC
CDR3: CASSLGGAGANVLTF

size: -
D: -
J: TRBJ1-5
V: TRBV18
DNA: TGTGCCAGCTCACAACAGATAAATCAGCCCCAGCATTTT
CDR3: CASSQQINQPQHF

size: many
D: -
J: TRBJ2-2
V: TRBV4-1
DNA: TGCGCCAGCAGCCATAGCCAGGGGCTCACCGGGGAGCTGTTTTTT
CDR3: CASSHSQGLTGELFF

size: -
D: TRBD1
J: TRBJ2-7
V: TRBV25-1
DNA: TGTGCCAGCAGTCTTTGGGGACAGGGCGACGAGCAGTACTTC
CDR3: CASSLWGQGDEQYF

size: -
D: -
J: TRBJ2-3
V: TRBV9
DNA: TGTGCCAGCAGCTTAAGGACAGATCCTTCAGATACGCAGTATTTT
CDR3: CASSLRTDPSDTQYF

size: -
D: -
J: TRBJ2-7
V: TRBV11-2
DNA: TGTGCCAGCAGCCAGAGTAGCGCGAGATCCTACGAGCAGTACTTC
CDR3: CASSQSSARSYEQYF

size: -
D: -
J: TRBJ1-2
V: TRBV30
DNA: TGTGCCTGGAGTGTCGAGTCGTACAACTATGGCTACACCTTC
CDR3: CAWSVESYNYGYTF

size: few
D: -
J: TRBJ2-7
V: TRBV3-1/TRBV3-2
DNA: TGTGCCAGCAGCCAGGCAGCGGGCGAGCAGTACTTC
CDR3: CASSQAAGEQYF

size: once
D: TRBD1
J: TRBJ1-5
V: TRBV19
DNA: TGTGCCAGTGGACAGGGCCCGACCGCCGGCAATCAGCCCCAGCATTTT
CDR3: CASGQGPTAGNQPQHF